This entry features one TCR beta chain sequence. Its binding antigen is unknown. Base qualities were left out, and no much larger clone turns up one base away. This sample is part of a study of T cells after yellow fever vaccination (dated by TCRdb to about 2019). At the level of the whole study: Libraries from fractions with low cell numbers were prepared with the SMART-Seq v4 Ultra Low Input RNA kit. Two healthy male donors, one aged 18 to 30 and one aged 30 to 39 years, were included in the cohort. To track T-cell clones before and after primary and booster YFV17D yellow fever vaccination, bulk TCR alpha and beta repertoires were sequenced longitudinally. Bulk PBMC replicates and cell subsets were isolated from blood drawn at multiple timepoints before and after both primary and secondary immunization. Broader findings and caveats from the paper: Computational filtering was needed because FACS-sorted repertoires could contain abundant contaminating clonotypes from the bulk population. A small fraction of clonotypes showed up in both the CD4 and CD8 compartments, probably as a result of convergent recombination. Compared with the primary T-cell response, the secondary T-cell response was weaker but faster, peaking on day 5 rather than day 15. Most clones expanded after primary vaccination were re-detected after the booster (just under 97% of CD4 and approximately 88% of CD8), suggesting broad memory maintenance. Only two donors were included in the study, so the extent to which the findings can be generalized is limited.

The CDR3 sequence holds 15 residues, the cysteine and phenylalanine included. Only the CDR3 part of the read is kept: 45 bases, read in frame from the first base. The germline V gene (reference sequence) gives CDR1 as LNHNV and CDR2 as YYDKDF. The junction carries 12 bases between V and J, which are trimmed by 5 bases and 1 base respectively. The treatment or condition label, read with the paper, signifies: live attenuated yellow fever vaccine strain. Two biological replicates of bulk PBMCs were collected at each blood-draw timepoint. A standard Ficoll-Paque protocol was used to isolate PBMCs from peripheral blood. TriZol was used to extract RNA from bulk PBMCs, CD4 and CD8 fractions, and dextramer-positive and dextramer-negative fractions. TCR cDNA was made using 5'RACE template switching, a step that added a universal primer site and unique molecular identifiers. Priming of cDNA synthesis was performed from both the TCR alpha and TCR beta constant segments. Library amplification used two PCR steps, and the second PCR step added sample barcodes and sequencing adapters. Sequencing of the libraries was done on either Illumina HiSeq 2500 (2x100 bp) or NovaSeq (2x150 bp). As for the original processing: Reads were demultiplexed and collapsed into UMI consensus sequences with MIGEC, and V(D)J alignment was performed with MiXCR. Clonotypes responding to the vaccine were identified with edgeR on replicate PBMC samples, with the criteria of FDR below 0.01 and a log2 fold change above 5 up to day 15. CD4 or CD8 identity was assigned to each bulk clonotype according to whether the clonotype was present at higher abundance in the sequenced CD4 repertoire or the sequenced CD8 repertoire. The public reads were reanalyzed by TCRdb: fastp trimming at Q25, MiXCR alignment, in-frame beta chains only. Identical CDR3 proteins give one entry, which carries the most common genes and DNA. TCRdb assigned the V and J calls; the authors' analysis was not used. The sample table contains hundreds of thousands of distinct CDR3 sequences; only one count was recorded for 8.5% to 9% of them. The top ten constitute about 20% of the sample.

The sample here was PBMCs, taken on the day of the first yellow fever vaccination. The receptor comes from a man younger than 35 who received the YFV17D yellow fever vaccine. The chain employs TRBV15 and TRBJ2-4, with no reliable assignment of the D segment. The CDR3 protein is CATSPGSEAKNIQYF. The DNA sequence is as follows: TGTGCCACCAGCCCCGGCAGTGAGGCCAAAAACATTCAGTACTTC.